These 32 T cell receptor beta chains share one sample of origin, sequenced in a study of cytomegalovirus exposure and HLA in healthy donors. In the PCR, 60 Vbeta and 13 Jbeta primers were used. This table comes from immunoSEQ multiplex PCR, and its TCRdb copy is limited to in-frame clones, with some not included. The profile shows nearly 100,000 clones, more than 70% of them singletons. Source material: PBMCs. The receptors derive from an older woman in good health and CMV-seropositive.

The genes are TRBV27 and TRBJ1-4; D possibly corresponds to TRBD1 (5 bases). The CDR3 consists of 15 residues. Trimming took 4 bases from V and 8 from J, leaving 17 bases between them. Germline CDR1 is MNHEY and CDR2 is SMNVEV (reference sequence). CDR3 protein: CASSSGLAGSEKLFF. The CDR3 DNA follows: TGTGCCAGCAGTTCAGGGCTCGCAGGTTCAGAAAAACTGTTTTTT.

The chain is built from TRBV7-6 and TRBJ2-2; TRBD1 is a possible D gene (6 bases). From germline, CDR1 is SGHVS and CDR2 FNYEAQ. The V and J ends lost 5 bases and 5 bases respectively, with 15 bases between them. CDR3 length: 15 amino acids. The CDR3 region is CASSREQGYTGELFF. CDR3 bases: TGTGCCAGCAGCAGAGAACAGGGTTATACCGGGGAGCTGTTTTTT.

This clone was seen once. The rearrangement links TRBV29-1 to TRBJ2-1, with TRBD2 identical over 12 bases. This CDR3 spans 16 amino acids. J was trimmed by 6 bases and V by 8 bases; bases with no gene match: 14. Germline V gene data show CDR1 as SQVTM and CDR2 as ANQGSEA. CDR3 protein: CSTHTFGLAGSNEQFF. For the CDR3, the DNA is TGCAGCACCCACACGTTCGGACTAGCGGGGAGCAATGAGCAGTTCTTC.

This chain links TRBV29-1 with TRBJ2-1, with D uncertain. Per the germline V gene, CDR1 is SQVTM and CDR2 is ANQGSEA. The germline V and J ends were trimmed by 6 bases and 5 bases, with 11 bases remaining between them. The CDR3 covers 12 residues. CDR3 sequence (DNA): TGCAGCGTCCGTCTTTTTCACAATGAGCAGTTCTTC. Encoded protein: CSVRLFHNEQFF.

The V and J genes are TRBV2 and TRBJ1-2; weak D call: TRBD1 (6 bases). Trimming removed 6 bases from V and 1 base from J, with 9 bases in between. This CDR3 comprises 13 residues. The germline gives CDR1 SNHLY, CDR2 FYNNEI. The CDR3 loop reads CASRGAHNYGYTF. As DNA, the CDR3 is TGTGCCAGCAGGGGGGCCCATAACTATGGCTACACCTTC. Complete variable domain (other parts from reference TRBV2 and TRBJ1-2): EPEVTQTPSHQVTQMGQEVILRCVPISNHLYFYWYRQILGQKVEFLVSFYNNEISEKSEIFDDQFSVERPDGSNFTLKIRSTKLEDSAMYFCASRGAHNYGYTFGSGTRLTVV.

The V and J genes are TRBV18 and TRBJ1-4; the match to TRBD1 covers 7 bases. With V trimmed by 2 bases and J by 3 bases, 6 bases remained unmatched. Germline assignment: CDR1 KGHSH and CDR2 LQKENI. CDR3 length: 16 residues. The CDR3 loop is CASSPTGANSNEKLFF. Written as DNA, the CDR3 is TGTGCCAGCTCACCAACAGGGGCTAATTCTAATGAAAAACTGTTTTTT.

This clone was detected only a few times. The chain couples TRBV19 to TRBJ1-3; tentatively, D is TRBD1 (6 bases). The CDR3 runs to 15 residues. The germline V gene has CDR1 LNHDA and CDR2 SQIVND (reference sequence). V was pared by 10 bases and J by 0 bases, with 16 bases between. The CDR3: CATKRGTSSGNTIYF. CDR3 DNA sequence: TGTGCCACCAAAAGGGGGACCTCCTCTGGAAACACCATATATTTT.

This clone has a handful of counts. Here the CDR3 reads CASSYMGGKVAGELFF. The CDR3 region has the DNA TGTGCCAGCAGTTACATGGGCGGGAAGGTTGCCGGGGAGCTGTTTTTT. This sequence joins TRBV6-5 and TRBJ2-2; weak D call: TRBD2 (6 bases). Trimming pared 2 bases from V and 6 bases from J, leaving 16 bases between. Germline-derived CDR1 and CDR2 are MNHEY and SVGAGI. The length of the CDR3 is 16 residues.

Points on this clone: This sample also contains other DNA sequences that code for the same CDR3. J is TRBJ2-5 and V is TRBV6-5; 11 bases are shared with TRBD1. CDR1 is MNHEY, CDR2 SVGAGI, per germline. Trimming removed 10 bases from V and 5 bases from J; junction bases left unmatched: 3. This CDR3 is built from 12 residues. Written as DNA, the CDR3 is TGTGCCACCGGGACAGGGGGGGAGACCCAGTACTTC. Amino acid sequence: CATGTGGETQYF.

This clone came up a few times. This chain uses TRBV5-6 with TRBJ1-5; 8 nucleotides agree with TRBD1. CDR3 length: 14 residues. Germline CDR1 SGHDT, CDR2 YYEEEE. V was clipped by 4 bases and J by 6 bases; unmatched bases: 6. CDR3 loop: CASSPGQGGQPQHF. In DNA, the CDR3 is TGTGCCAGCAGCCCCGGACAGGGCGGTCAGCCCCAGCATTTT.

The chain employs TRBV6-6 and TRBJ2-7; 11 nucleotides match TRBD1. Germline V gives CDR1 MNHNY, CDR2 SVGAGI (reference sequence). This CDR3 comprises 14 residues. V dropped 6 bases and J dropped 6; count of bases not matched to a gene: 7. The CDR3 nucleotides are TGTGCCAGCAGACCTCCCGGGACAGGGGGCGAGCAGTACTTC. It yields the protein CASRPPGTGGEQYF.

The CDR3 spells CAISAQGTSTDTQYF. The CDR3 bases are TGTGCCATCAGTGCACAGGGGACCTCCACAGATACGCAGTATTTT. The V gene is TRBV10-3, the J gene TRBJ2-3; 7 positions match TRBD1. Germline V gene lookup returns CDR1 ENHRY and CDR2 SYGVKD. This CDR3 spans 15 amino acids. The ends lost 4 bases at V and 2 bases at J; junction bases unmatched: 6.

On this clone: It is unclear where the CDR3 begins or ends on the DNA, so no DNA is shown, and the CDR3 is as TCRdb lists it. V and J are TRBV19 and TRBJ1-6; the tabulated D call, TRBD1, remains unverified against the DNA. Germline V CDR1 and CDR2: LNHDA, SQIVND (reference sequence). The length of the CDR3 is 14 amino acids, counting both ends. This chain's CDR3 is CASTSGQKNSPLHF.

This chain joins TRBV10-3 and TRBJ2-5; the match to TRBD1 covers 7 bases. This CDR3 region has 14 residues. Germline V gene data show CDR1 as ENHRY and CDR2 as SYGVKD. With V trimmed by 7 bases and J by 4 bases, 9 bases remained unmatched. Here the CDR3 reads CAINSLGGRETQYF. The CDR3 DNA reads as TGTGCCATCAACTCGTTAGGGGGCCGAGAGACCCAGTACTTC.

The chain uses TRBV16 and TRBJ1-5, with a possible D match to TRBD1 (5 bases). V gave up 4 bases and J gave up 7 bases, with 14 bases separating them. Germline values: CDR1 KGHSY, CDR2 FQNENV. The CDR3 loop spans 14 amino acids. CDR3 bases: TGTGCCAGCAGCCTGGGGGGTTCGGGCCAGCCCCAGCATTTT. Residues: CASSLGGSGQPQHF.

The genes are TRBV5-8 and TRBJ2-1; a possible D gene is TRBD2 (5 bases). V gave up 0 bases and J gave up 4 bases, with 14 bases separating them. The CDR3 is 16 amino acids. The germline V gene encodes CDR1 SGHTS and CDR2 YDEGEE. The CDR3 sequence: CASSLEASRQYNEQFF. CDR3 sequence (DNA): TGTGCCAGCAGCTTGGAGGCTAGCAGACAATACAATGAGCAGTTCTTC.

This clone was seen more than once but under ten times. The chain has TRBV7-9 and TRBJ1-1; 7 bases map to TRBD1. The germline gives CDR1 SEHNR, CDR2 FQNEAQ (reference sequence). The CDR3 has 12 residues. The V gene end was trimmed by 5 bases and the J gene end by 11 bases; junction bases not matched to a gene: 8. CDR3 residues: CASSVGQLNAFF. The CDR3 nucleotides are TGTGCCAGCAGCGTGGGACAGTTGAATGCTTTCTTT. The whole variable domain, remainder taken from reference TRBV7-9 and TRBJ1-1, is DTGVSQNPRHKITKRGQNVTFRCDPISEHNRLYWYRQTLGQGPEFLTYFQNEAQLEKSRLLSDRFSAERPKGSFSTLEIQRTEQGDSAMYLCASSVGQLNAFFGQGTRLTVV.

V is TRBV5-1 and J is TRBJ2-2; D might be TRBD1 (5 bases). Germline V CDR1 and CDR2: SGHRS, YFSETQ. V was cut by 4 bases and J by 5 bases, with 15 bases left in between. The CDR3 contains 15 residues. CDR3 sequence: CASSPEPGRTGELFF. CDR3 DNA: TGCGCCAGCAGCCCCGAACCAGGGCGGACCGGGGAGCTGTTTTTT.

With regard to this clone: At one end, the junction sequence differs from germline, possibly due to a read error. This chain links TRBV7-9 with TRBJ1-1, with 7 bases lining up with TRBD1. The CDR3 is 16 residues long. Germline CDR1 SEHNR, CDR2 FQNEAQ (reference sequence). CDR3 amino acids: CSSSSPLQGLSTEAFF. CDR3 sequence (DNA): TGTTCCAGCAGCTCGCCGTTACAGGGGTTGTCCACTGAAGCTTTCTTT.

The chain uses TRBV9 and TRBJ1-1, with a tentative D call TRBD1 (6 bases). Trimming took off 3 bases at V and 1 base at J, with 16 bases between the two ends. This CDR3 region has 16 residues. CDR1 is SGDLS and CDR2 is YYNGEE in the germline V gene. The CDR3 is CASSAQAPTGNTEAFF. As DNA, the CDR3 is TGTGCCAGCAGCGCCCAGGCCCCGACAGGGAACACTGAAGCTTTCTTT.

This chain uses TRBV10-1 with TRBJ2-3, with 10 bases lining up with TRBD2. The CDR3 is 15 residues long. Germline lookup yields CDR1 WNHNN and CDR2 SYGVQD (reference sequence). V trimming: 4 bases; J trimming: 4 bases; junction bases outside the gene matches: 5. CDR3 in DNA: TGCGCCAGCAGTGCCGCTAGCGGGAGCCCAGATACGCAGTATTTT. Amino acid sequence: CASSAASGSPDTQYF.

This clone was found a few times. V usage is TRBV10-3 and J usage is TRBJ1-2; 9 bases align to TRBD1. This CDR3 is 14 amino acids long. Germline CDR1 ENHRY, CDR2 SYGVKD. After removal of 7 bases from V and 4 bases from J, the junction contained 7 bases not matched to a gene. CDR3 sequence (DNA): TGTGCCATCAATCAGGACAGGGGACCCTATGGCTACACCTTC. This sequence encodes CAINQDRGPYGYTF.

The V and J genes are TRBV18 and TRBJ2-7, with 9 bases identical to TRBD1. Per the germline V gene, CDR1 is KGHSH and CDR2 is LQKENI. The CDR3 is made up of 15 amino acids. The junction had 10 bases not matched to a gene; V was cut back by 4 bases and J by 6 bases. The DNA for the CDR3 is TGTGCCAGCTCACTACCGGGGCAGGACAGGGGCGAGCAGTACTTC. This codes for CASSLPGQDRGEQYF.

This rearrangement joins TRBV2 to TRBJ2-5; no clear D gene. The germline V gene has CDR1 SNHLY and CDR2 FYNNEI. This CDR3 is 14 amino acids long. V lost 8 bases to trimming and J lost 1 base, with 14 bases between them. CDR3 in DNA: TGTGCCAGCTCTAGGTTCTCGGCCCAAGAGACCCAGTACTTC. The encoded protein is CASSRFSAQETQYF.

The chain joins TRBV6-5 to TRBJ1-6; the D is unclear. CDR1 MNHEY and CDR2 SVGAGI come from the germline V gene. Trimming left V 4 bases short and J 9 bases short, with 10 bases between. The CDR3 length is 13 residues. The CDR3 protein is CASSSRWSSPLHF. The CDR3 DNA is TGTGCCAGCAGTTCCCGATGGAGTTCACCCCTCCACTTT.

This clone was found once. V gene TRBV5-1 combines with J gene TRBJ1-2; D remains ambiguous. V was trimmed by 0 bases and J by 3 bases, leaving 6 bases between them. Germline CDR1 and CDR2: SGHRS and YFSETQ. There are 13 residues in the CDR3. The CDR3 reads CASSLEVDYGYTF. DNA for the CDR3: TGCGCCAGCAGCTTGGAAGTAGACTATGGCTACACCTTC.

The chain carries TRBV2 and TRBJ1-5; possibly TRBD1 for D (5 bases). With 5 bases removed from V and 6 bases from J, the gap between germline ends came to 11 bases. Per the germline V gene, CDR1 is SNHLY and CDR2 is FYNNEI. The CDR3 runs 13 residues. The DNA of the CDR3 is TGTGCCAGCAGTCTGGGGCTCGGTCAGCCCCAGCATTTT. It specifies CASSLGLGQPQHF. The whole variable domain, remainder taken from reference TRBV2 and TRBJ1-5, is EPEVTQTPSHQVTQMGQEVILRCVPISNHLYFYWYRQILGQKVEFLVSFYNNEISEKSEIFDDQFSVERPDGSNFTLKIRSTKLEDSAMYFCASSLGLGQPQHFGDGTRLSIL.

Here the CDR3 reads CASSFPHRGQEQYF. The CDR3 DNA is TGTGCCAGCAGCTTCCCCCACAGGGGGCAGGAGCAGTACTTC. The chain employs TRBV5-6 and TRBJ2-5; TRBD1 matches 9 bases. This CDR3 has 14 residues. Germline CDR1 and CDR2: SGHDT and YYEEEE. With 2 bases clipped from V and 11 bases from J, the junction kept 10 bases outside the gene matches.

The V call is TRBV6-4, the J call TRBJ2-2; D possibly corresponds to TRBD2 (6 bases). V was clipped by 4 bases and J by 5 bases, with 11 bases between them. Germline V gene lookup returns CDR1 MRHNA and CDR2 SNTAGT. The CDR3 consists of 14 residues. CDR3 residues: CASSAGESTGELFF. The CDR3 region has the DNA TGTGCCAGCAGTGCGGGAGAGTCGACCGGGGAGCTGTTTTTT.

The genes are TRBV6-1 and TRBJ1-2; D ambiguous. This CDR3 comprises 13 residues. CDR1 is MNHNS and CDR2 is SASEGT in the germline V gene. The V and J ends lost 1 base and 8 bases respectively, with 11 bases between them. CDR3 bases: TGTGCCAGCAGTGAAGACACATCCACCGGCTACACCTTC. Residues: CASSEDTSTGYTF.

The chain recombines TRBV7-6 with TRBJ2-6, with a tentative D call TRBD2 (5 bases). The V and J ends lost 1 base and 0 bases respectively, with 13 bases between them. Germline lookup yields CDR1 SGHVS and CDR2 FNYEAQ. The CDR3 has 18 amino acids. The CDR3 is CASSLEVPGNSGANVLTF. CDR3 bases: TGTGCCAGCAGCTTAGAAGTCCCGGGAAACTCTGGGGCCAACGTCCTGACTTTC. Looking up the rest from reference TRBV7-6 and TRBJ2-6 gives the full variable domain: GAGVSQSPRYKVTKRGQDVALRCDPISGHVSLYWYRQALGQGPEFLTYFNYEAQQDKSGLPNDRFSAERPEGSISTLTIQRTEQRDSAMYRCASSLEVPGNSGANVLTFGAGSRLTVL.

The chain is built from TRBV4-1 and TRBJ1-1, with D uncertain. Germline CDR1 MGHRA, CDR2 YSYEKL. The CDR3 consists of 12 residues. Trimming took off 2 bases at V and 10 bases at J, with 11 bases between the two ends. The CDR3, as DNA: TGCGCCAGCAGCCAACATAGCGGGGTAGCTTTCTTT. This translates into CASSQHSGVAFF.